A selection of T cell receptor beta chains follows, all from one sample in a study of vaccination effects on CD4 cells after COVID-19. Sequencing was performed with immunoSEQ multiplex PCR; in TCRdb, only in-frame clones are kept and a portion is missing. The data hold over 25,000 clones, with 70% to 80% observed a single time. These receptors have no known antigen. The material sequenced was CD4+ T cells from PBMCs cultured with SARS-CoV-2 spike peptides, taken before COVID-19 vaccination. All receptors come from a human donor who received a COVID-19 vaccine. CDR3s include the opening cysteine and the closing phenylalanine or tryptophan. D genes are given only for firm matches. Size is omitted from some rows. Given values are once, few, many or a class for expanded clones.

J gene: TRBJ2-7
clone size: once
V gene: TRBV2
D gene: TRBD2
CDR3 length: 15
CDR3 DNA: TGTGCCAGCAGTGGGACCGGGACTAGCGCCTACGAGCAGTACTTC
CDR3 protein: CASSGTGTSAYEQYF

J gene: TRBJ1-2
clone size: .
V gene: TRBV19
D gene: TRBD1
CDR3 length: 15
CDR3 DNA: TGTGCCAGTAGTAAAGTCCGACAGGGGGACTATGGCTACACCTTC
CDR3 protein: CASSKVRQGDYGYTF

J gene: TRBJ1-1
clone size: .
V gene: TRBV25-1
D gene: .
CDR3 length: 14
CDR3 DNA: TGTGCCAGCCGTCCCGGGGGGGGAGGCACTGAAGCTTTCTTT
CDR3 protein: CASRPGGGGTEAFF

J gene: TRBJ2-1
clone size: .
V gene: TRBV28
D gene: TRBD2
CDR3 length: 14
CDR3 DNA: TGTGCCAGCGTTAGGACTAGCTCCTACAATGAGCAGTTCTTC
CDR3 protein: CASVRTSSYNEQFF

J gene: TRBJ2-7
clone size: .
V gene: TRBV24-1
D gene: TRBD1
CDR3 length: 17
CDR3 DNA: TGTGCCACCAGGGCGTTCAATAAGCGGACAGGGTACTACGAGCAGTACTTC
CDR3 protein: CATRAFNKRTGYYEQYF

J gene: TRBJ1-2
clone size: .
V gene: TRBV7-2
D gene: .
CDR3 length: 14
CDR3 DNA: TGTGCCAGCACCGACAGGCCATCTAACTATGGCTACACCTTC
CDR3 protein: CASTDRPSNYGYTF

J gene: TRBJ1-2
clone size: .
V gene: TRBV30
D gene: TRBD1
CDR3 length: 13
CDR3 DNA: TGTGCCTGGAGTCTTAAGACAGGGATTGGCTACACCTTC
CDR3 protein: CAWSLKTGIGYTF

J gene: TRBJ1-3
clone size: few
V gene: TRBV30
D gene: TRBD1
CDR3 length: 13
CDR3 DNA: TGTGCCTCCGGGACAGGGGGGGGAAACACCATATATTTT
CDR3 protein: CASGTGGGNTIYF

J gene: TRBJ2-7
clone size: .
V gene: TRBV7-2
D gene: TRBD1
CDR3 length: 14
CDR3 DNA: TGTGCCAGCAGCTTAGGACAGGGGGCCTACGAGCAGTACTTC
CDR3 protein: CASSLGQGAYEQYF

J gene: TRBJ1-5
clone size: .
V gene: TRBV6-2/TRBV6-3
D gene: .
CDR3 length: 15
CDR3 DNA: TGTGCCAGCAGTTACTGGGGGCGCAGCAATCAGCCCCAGCATTTT
CDR3 protein: CASSYWGRSNQPQHF

J gene: TRBJ2-3
clone size: .
V gene: TRBV5-1
D gene: TRBD2
CDR3 length: 16
CDR3 DNA: TGCGCCAGCAGCTTCGGGACTAGCGGGAGCACAGATACGCAGTATTTT
CDR3 protein: CASSFGTSGSTDTQYF

J gene: TRBJ2-7
clone size: .
V gene: TRBV30
D gene: .
CDR3 length: 13
CDR3 DNA: TGTGCCTGGATGGAAGGGACCCACTACGAGCAGTACTTC
CDR3 protein: CAWMEGTHYEQYF

J gene: TRBJ2-2
clone size: .
V gene: TRBV7-2
D gene: .
CDR3 length: 15
CDR3 DNA: TGTGCCAGCAGCTTAGCGGACGCAGGTTCGGGGGAGCTGTTTTTT
CDR3 protein: CASSLADAGSGELFF

J gene: TRBJ1-3
clone size: .
V gene: TRBV3-1/TRBV3-2
D gene: .
CDR3 length: 15
CDR3 DNA: TGTGCCAGCAGCCACCCCCGGGACACTGGAAACACCATATATTTT
CDR3 protein: CASSHPRDTGNTIYF

J gene: TRBJ1-1
clone size: .
V gene: TRBV2
D gene: .
CDR3 length: 12
CDR3 DNA: TGTGCCAGCACGGGGTTCAGCACTGAAGCTTTCTTT
CDR3 protein: CASTGFSTEAFF

J gene: TRBJ2-7
clone size: .
V gene: TRBV3-1/TRBV3-2
D gene: .
CDR3 length: 11
CDR3 DNA: TGTGCCAGCAGCCAGGCCTACGAGCAGTACTTC
CDR3 protein: CASSQAYEQYF

J gene: TRBJ1-1
clone size: .
V gene: TRBV11-2
D gene: .
CDR3 length: 13
CDR3 DNA: TGTGCCAGCAGTAGGACAGAGAACACTGAAGCTTTCTTT
CDR3 protein: CASSRTENTEAFF

J gene: TRBJ1-3
clone size: .
V gene: TRBV5-1
D gene: .
CDR3 length: 16
CDR3 DNA: TGCGCCAGCAGCTTGGCGGGGTCTAACTCTGGAAACACCATATATTTT
CDR3 protein: CASSLAGSNSGNTIYF

J gene: TRBJ1-4
clone size: few
V gene: TRBV5-6
D gene: .
CDR3 length: 14
CDR3 DNA: TGTGCCAGCAGCCTTCCTCGGACCGGTGAAAAACTGTTTTTT
CDR3 protein: CASSLPRTGEKLFF

J gene: TRBJ2-5
clone size: .
V gene: TRBV6-1
D gene: TRBD2
CDR3 length: 13
CDR3 DNA: TGTGCCAGCAGGGATTGGGAGGGCGGGGCCCAGTACTTC
CDR3 protein: CASRDWEGGAQYF

J gene: TRBJ1-5
clone size: few
V gene: TRBV4-3
D gene: TRBD1
CDR3 length: 14
CDR3 DNA: TGCGCCAGCAGCCGGACAGGAGGGGATCAGCCCCAGCATTTT
CDR3 protein: CASSRTGGDQPQHF

J gene: TRBJ1-1
clone size: .
V gene: TRBV6-5
D gene: .
CDR3 length: 11
CDR3 DNA: TGTGCCAGCCGGGGGGCCTCGGGGGCTTTCTTT
CDR3 protein: CASRGASGAFF

J gene: TRBJ1-2
clone size: few
V gene: TRBV24-1
D gene: .
CDR3 length: 14
CDR3 DNA: TGTGCCACCAGTGCAGGACGTGGGACCTATGGCTACACCTTC
CDR3 protein: CATSAGRGTYGYTF

J gene: TRBJ1-2
clone size: .
V gene: TRBV28
D gene: TRBD1
CDR3 length: 19
CDR3 DNA: TGTGCCAGCAGTCTACCACCGAGTGGACAGGGGGCGGTGTGGTATGGCTACACCTTC
CDR3 protein: CASSLPPSGQGAVWYGYTF

J gene: TRBJ1-1
clone size: .
V gene: TRBV6-5
D gene: .
CDR3 length: 14
CDR3 DNA: TGTGCCAGCAGTCCCGGGACACCAAACACTGAAGCTTTCTTT
CDR3 protein: CASSPGTPNTEAFF

J gene: TRBJ1-1
clone size: .
V gene: TRBV5-5
D gene: TRBD1
CDR3 length: 16
CDR3 DNA: TGTGCCAGCAGCTTGGGGGGGGGACAGCGTAACACTGAAGCTTTCTTT
CDR3 protein: CASSLGGGQRNTEAFF

J gene: TRBJ1-2
clone size: .
V gene: TRBV28
D gene: .
CDR3 length: 15
CDR3 DNA: TGTGCCAGCAGTTTAGTGGACAGAGGGGCGGTAGGCTACACCTTC
CDR3 protein: CASSLVDRGAVGYTF